The source of this T cell receptor beta chain is a study of T cell repertoires in cytomegalovirus infection. This CDR3 region has 13 residues. Trimming removed 1 base from V and 4 bases from J; junction bases left unmatched: 1. Germline loops: CDR1 GTSNPN, CDR2 SVGIG (reference sequence). TCRdb called the reads again in MiXCR, with one record for every CDR3 protein. Of 400,000 to 550,000 distinct CDR3 sequences detected, around 10% appear once; the ten largest clones hold roughly 10%. The chain joins TRBV30 to TRBJ2-5; 9 positions agree with TRBD1. The receptor comes from a human donor in good health (CMV status not recorded). Some clones in this sample may be carry-over from other donors' samples. The specimen sequenced was PBMCs. CDR3 amino acids: CAWSDRGRETQYF. CDR3 DNA sequence: TGTGCCTGGAGTGACAGGGGGCGAGAGACCCAGTACTTC.